A selection of T cell receptor beta chains follows, all from one sample in a study of blood T cell repertoires in COVID-19. Profiled with immunoSEQ multiplex PCR; TCRdb holds only in-frame clones, not every one. The sample shows some 270,000 clones, 70% to 90% of them seen only once. Sequencing was carried out using peripheral blood. Receptor source: a woman aged 65 to 85 with acute or convalescent COVID-19. Both conserved end residues are part of each CDR3. The order of the fields is J gene, CDR3 length, V gene, CDR3 protein.

TRBJ2-5	17	TRBV6-1	CASSEPSSGGIQETQYF
TRBJ1-3	14	TRBV29-1	CSVDSAGSGNTIYF
TRBJ1-4	14	TRBV5-6	CASSLVDSKEKLFF
TRBJ2-2	14	TRBV28	CASTARTGTGELFF
TRBJ1-2	18	TRBV12-5	CASGLVLLRDRGVYGYTF
TRBJ1-2	13	TRBV5-4	CASSLLGLSGYTF
TRBJ2-1	13	TRBV12-3/TRBV12-4	CAASSGGAGEQFF
TRBJ2-1	15	TRBV5-1	CASSITGENYNEQFF
TRBJ2-2	14	TRBV9	CASSVHRGAGELFF
TRBJ1-4	13	TRBV30	CAWQTGANEKLFF
TRBJ2-7	13	TRBV5-6	CASSSYESYEQYF
TRBJ1-3	15	TRBV4-1	CASSQSTVSGNTIYF
TRBJ2-7	14	TRBV3-1/TRBV3-2	CASSRASGPYEQYF
TRBJ2-3	15	TRBV5-4	CASAPAATSTDTQYF
TRBJ2-7	11	TRBV6-6	CASSSQYEQYF
TRBJ1-2	13	TRBV12-3/TRBV12-4	CASSKQGAGGYTF
TRBJ1-1	16	TRBV14	CASSRIGAGLNTEAFF
TRBJ2-5	15	TRBV9	CASSFGQGRGETQYF